This T cell receptor (beta chain) was retrieved from a study of post-analysis software for immune sequencing data. Across the study: Recorded subtypes: relapsing-remitting, secondary progressive, progressive-relapsing; some patients unannotated.

Broader study findings: When compared against controls, multiple sclerosis patients showed significantly lower normalized Chao1 diversity. F measure clustering grouped samples strongly by preparation batch.

With respect to this clonotype: Its antigen is not known.

Tagging with unique molecular identifiers was a feature of the TCR beta cDNA libraries. Roughly 450,000 cDNA molecules were recovered from an input of 1 to 10 million T cells. Via MiXCR, TCRdb re-called the PCR reads, giving one row per CDR3 protein. This table holds 600,000 to 700,000 distinct CDR3 sequences, 59% found once. Material for sequencing was blood. The origin of this receptor is a girl aged 2 to 9 with multiple sclerosis.

The CDR3, as DNA: TGTGCCAGCAGTTTATGGGGCACCTCCTACAATGAGCAGTTCTTC. It codes for CASSLWGTSYNEQFF. V usage is TRBV27 and J usage is TRBJ2-1, with D perhaps TRBD1 (5 bases). V lost 1 base to trimming and J lost 0 bases, with 7 bases between them. Per the germline V gene, CDR1 is MNHEY and CDR2 is SMNVEV (reference sequence). The CDR3 contains 15 residues.